This T cell receptor beta chain came from a study of regulatory T cells in long-lasting Graves disease. Overall study findings and caveats: Persistent Graves' patients showed less TCR diversity than newly diagnosed patients showed. With persistent disease, TRBV28, TRBJ1-2 and TRBJ2-5 were the favored segments. Accuracy was possibly reduced by small sample size.

For TCR beta, libraries came from iRepertoire HTBI primers and Arm-PCR of CDR3 regions. TCRdb ran MiXCR on the multiplex PCR reads and lists one entry per CDR3 protein. The sample lists 250,000 to 300,000 distinct CDR3 sequences, 15% to 20% occurring once. Regarding time point: newly diagnosed GD, antithyroid drugs for less than 3 months. Extracted RNA from PBMCs served as the source of the TCR library. To note about this clonotype: Antigen: not known.

This CDR3 has 15 residues. Germline CDR1 and CDR2: SGHAT and FQNNGV. Trimming left V 1 base short and J 0 bases short, with 7 bases between. A further study also used this sample, focusing on T cells in Graves' hyperthyroidism and ophthalmopathy. From that second work: In the first-round RT-PCR of the TCR CDR3, the HTBI primer set was used.

This receptor was obtained from a woman aged 25-40 years with Graves disease. This material consisted of peripheral blood mononuclear cells (PBMCs), taken at new diagnosis, from a patient treated with antithyroid drugs. The V call is TRBV11-2, the J call TRBJ1-5; D not resolved. This chain's CDR3 is CASSLVVGSNQPQHF. The DNA for the CDR3 is TGTGCCAGCAGCTTAGTGGTGGGTAGCAATCAGCCCCAGCATTTT.